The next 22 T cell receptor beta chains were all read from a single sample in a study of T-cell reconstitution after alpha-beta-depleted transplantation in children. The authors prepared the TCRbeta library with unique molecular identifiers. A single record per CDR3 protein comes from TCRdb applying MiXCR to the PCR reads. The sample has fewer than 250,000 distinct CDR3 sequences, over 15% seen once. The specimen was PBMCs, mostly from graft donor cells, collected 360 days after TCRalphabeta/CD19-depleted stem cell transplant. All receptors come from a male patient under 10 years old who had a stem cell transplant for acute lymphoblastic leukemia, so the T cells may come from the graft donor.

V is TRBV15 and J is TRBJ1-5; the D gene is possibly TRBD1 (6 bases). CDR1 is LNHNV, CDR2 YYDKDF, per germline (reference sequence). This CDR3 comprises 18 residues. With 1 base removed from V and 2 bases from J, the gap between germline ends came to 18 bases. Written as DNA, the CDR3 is TGTGCCACCAGCAGAGGGGACAAGAAACCTTGGGGCAATCAGCCCCAGCATTTT. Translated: CATSRGDKKPWGNQPQHF. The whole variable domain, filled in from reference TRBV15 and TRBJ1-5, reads DAMVIQNPRYQVTQFGKPVTLSCSQTLNHNVMYWYQQKSSQAPKLLFHYYDKDFNNEADTPDNFQSRRPNTSFCFLDIRSPGLGDTAMYLCATSRGDKKPWGNQPQHFGDGTRLSIL.

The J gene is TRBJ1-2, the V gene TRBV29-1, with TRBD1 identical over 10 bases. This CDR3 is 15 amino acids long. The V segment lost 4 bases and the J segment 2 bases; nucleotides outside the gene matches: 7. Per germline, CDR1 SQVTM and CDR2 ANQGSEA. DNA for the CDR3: TGCAGCGTTGCCCCCCGGGGACAGGGGAACTATGGCTACACCTTC. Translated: CSVAPRGQGNYGYTF.

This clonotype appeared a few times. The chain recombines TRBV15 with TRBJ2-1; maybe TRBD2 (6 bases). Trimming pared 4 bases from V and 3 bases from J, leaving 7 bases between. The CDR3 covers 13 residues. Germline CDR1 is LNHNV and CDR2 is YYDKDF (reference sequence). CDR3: CATSTRGYNEQFF. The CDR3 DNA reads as TGTGCCACCAGCACGCGGGGCTACAATGAGCAGTTCTTC.

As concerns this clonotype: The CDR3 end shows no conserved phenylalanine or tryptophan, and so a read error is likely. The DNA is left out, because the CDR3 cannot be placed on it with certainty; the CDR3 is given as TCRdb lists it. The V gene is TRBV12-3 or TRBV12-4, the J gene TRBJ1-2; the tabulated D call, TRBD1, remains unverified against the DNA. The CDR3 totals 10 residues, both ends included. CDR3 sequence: CASFYRGEGR.

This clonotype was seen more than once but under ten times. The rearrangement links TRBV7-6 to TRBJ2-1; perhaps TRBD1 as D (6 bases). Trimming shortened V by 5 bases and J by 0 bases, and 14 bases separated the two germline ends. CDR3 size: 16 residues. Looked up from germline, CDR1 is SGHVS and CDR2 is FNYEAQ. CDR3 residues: CASSTHRESSYNEQFF. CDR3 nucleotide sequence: TGTGCCAGCAGCACACACAGGGAAAGCTCCTACAATGAGCAGTTCTTC.

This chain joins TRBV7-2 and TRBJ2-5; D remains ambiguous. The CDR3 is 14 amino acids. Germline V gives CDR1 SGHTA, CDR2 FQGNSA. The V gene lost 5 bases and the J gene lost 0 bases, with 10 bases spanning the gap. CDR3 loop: CASSQDRYQETQYF. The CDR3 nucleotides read TGTGCCAGCAGCCAGGACCGGTACCAAGAGACCCAGTACTTC.

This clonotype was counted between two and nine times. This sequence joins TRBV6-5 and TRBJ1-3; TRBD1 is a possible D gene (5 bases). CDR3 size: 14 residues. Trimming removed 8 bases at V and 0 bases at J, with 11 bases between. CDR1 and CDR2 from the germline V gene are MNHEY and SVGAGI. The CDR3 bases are TGTGCCAGCGCAGGGAGGCTCTCTGGAAACACCATATATTTT. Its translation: CASAGRLSGNTIYF.

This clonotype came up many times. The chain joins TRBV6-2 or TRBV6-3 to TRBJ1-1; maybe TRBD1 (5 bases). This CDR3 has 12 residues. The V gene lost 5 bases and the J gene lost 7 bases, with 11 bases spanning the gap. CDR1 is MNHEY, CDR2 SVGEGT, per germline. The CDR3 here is CASSDPGLEAFF. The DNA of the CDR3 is TGTGCCAGCAGTGACCCAGGGCTTGAAGCTTTCTTT.

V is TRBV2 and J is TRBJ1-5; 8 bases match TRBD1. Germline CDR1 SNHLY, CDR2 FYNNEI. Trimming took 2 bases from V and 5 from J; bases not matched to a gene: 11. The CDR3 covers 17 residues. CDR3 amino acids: CASSELPWGRGHQPQHF. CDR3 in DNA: TGTGCCAGCAGTGAACTCCCCTGGGGCAGGGGGCATCAGCCCCAGCATTTT.

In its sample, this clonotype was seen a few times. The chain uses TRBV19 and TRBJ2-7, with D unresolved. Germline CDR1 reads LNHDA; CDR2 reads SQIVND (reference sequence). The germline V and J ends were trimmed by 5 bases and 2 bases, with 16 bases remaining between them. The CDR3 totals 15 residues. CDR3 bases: TGTGCCAGTAGTCCCCAGAAGACCGGAGCCTACGAGCAGTACTTC. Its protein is CASSPQKTGAYEQYF.

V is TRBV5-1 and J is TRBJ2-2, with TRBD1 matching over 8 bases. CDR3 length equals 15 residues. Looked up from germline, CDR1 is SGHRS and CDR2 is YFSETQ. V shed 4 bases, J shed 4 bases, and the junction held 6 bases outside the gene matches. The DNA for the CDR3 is TGCGCCAGCAGCCATGACAGGGGTGTCACCGGGGAGCTGTTTTTT. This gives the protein CASSHDRGVTGELFF.

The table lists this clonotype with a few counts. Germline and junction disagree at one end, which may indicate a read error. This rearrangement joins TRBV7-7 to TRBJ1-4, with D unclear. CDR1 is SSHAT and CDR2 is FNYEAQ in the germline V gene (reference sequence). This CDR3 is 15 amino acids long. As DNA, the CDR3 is TGTGCCAGCAGCTTAGGTCCTAGGATCTCCTCCCCTTTCGATTTT. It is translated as CASSLGPRISSPFDF.

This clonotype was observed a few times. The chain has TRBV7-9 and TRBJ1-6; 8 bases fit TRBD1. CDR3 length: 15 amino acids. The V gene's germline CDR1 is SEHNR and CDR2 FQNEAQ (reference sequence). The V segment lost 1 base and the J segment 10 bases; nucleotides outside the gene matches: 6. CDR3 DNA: TGTGCCAGCAGCTTAGTTCCAGGGGGCGGGTCACCCCTCCACTTT. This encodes CASSLVPGGGSPLHF. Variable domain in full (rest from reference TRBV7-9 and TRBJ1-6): DTGVSQNPRHKITKRGQNVTFRCDPISEHNRLYWYRQTLGQGPEFLTYFQNEAQLEKSRLLSDRFSAERPKGSFSTLEIQRTEQGDSAMYLCASSLVPGGGSPLHFGNGTRLTVT.

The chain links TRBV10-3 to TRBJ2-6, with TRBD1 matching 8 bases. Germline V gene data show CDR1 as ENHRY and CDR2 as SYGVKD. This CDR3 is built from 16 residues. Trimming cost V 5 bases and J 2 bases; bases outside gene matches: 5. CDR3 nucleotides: TGTGCCATCAGTACACTGACAGGGGCTGGGGCCAACGTCCTGACTTTC. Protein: CAISTLTGAGANVLTF.

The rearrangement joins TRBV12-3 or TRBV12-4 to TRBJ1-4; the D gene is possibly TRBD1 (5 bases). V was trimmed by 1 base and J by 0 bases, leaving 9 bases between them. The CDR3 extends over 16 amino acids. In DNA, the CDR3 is TGTGCCAGCAGTTTAGTGGGGCTCGCAACTAATGAAAAACTGTTTTTT. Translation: CASSLVGLATNEKLFF.

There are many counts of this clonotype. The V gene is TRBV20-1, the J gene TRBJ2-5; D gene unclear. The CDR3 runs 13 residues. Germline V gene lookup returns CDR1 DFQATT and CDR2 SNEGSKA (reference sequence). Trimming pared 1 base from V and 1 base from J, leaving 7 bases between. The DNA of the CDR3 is TGCAGTGCTAGAGTAGGAGTCCAAGAGACCCAGTACTTC. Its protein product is CSARVGVQETQYF.

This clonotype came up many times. The CDR3 loop is CAIRGALTDTQYF. The CDR3 bases are TGTGCCATCAGAGGGGCCCTCACAGATACGCAGTATTTT. This chain joins TRBV10-3 and TRBJ2-3; D is perhaps TRBD1 (5 bases). Between the trimmed V and J ends, which lost 6 bases and 2 bases, there was a span of 9 bases. Germline V gene data show CDR1 as ENHRY and CDR2 as SYGVKD. The CDR3 loop spans 13 amino acids.

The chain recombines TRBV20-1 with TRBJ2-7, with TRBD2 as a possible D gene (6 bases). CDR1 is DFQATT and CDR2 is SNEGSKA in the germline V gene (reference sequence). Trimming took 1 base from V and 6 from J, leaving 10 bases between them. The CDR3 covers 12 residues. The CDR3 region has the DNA TGCAGTGCTAGAGTACCAGCGGGCGAGCAGTACTTC. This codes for CSARVPAGEQYF.

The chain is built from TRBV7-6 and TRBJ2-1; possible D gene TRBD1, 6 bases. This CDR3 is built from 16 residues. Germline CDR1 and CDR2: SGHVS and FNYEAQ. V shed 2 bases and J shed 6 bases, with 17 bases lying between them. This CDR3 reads CASSLIRDITSNEQFF. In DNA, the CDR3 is TGTGCCAGCAGCTTAATCCGGGACATCACTTCCAATGAGCAGTTCTTC.

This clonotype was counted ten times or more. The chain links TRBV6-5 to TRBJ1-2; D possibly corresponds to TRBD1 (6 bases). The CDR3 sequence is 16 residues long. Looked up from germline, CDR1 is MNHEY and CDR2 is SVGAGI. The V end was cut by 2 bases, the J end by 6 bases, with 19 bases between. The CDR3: CASSYGYREYADGYTF. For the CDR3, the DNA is TGTGCCAGCAGTTACGGGTACAGGGAATATGCGGATGGCTACACCTTC.

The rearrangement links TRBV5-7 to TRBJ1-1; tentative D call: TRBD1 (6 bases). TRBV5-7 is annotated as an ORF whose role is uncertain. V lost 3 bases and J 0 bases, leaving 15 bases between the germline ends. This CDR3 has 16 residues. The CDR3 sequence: CASSWGTPNMNTEAFF. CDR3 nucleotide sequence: TGTGCCAGCAGCTGGGGGACACCAAACATGAACACTGAAGCTTTCTTT.

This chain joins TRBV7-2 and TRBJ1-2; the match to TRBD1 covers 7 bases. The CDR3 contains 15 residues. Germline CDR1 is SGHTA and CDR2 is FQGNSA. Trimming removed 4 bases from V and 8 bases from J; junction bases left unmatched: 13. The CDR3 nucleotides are TGTGCCAGCAGCTCACCCTTTGCCAGGGGGGGCGGCTACACCTTC. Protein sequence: CASSSPFARGGGYTF. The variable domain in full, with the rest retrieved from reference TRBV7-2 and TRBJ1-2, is GAGVSQSPSNKVTEKGKDVELRCDPISGHTALYWYRQSLGQGLEFLIYFQGNSAPDKSGLPSDRFSAERTGGSVSTLTIQRTQQEDSAVYLCASSSPFARGGGYTFGSGTRLTVV.